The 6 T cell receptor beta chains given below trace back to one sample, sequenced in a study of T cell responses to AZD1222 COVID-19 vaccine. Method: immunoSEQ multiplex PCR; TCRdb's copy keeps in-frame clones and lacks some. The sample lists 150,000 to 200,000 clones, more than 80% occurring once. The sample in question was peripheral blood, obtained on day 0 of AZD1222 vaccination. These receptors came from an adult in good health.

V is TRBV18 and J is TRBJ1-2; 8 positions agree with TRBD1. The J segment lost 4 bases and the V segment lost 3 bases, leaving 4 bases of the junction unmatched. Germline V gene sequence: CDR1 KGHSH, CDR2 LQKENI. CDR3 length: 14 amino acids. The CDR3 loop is CASSPGGQGYGYTF. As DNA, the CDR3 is TGTGCCAGCTCACCGGGCGGACAGGGCTATGGCTACACCTTC.

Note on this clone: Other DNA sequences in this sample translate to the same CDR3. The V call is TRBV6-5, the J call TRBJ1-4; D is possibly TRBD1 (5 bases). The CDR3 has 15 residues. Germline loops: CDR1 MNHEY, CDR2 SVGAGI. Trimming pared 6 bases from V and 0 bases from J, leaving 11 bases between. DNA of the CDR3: TGTGCCAGCAGGCTAACAGGCTCAACTAATGAAAAACTGTTTTTT. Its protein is CASRLTGSTNEKLFF.

The CDR3: CASSPRTSSNTGELFF. The CDR3 DNA is TGTGCCAGCAGCCCTCGGACCTCATCGAACACCGGGGAGCTGTTTTTT. The rearrangement links TRBV3-1 (or the pseudogene TRBV3-2) to TRBJ2-2, with D unclear. This CDR3 region has 16 residues. Germline assignment: CDR1 LGHDT and CDR2 YNNKEL (reference sequence). V lost 4 bases and J 0 bases, leaving 12 bases between the germline ends.

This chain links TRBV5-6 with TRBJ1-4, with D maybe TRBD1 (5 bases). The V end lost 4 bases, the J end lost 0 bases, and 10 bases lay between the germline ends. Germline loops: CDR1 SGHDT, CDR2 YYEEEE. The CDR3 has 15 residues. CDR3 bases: TGTGCCAGCAGCACAACAGGAGCAACTAATGAAAAACTGTTTTTT. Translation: CASSTTGATNEKLFF.

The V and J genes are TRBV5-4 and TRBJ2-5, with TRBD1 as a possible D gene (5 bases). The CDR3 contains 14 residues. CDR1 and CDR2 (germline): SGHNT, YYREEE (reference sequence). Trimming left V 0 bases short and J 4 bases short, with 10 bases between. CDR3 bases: TGTGCCAGCAGCTTGGCTGGTGGGGCAGAGACCCAGTACTTC. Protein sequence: CASSLAGGAETQYF.

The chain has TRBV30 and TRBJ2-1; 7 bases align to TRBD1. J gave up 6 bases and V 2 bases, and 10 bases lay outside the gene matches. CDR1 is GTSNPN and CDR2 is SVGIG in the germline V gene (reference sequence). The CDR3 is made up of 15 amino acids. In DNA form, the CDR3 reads TGTGCCTGGAGTAAAAGGGGGCTCGTGTCCAATGAGCAGTTCTTC. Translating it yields CAWSKRGLVSNEQFF.